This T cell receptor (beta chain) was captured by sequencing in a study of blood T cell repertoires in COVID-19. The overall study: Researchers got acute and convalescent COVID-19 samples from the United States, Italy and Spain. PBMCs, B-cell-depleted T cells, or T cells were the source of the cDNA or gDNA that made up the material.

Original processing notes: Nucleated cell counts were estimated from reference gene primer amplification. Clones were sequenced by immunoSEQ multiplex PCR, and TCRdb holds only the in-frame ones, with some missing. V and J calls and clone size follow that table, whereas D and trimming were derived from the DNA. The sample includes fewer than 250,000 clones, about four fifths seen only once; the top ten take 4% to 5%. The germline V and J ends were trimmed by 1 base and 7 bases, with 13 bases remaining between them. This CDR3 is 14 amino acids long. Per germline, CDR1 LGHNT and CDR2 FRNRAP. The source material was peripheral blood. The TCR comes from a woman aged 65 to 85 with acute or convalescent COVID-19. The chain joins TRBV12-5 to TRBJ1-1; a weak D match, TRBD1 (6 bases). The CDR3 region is CASGLAGQLNEAFF. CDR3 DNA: TGTGCTAGTGGTTTGGCCGGACAGCTCAATGAAGCTTTCTTT.